This T cell receptor beta chain stems from a study of blood T cell repertoires in COVID-19. On the study more broadly: PBMCs, B-cell-depleted T cells, or T cells were the source of the cDNA or gDNA that made up the material.

Authors' analysis steps: How many nucleated cells were present was estimated from reference gene primer amplification. This table comes from immunoSEQ multiplex PCR, and its TCRdb copy is limited to in-frame clones, with some not included. That table furnishes V, J and clone size, whereas the DNA furnished D and trimming. The sample contains around 200,000 clones, 85% to 90% of which appear only once. The CDR3 has 17 residues. Germline assignment: CDR1 MNHEY and CDR2 SMNVEV (reference sequence). V shed 1 base and J 13 bases; nucleotides not matched to a gene: 18. Sequencing input: peripheral blood. The receptor comes from a man aged 70-80 years with active or convalescent COVID-19. The chain employs TRBV27 and TRBJ1-4, with TRBD1 identical over 7 bases. CDR3 region: CASSLYGTAPSNDGLFF. The CDR3 nucleotides are TGTGCCAGCAGTTTATATGGGACAGCCCCTAGTAATGATGGACTGTTTTTT.